Each of the 31 T cell receptor beta chains below was sequenced from the same sample in a study of blood T cell repertoires in COVID-19. Clones were sequenced by immunoSEQ multiplex PCR, and TCRdb holds only the in-frame ones, with some missing. The sample yields hundreds of thousands of clones, roughly 80% seen once. Sequenced input: peripheral blood. These receptors were collected from a woman of 80 years or more with acute or convalescent COVID-19.

This clone has a handful of counts. The chain recombines TRBV4-2 with TRBJ1-1; the match to TRBD1 covers 10 bases. The germline CDR1 and CDR2 sequences are LGHNA and YNFKEQ. The CDR3 spans 16 residues. V gave up 3 bases and J gave up 0 bases; unmatched junction bases: 4. CDR3 protein: CASSHRQGALNTEAFF. The CDR3, as DNA: TGTGCCAGCAGCCATCGACAGGGGGCCCTGAACACTGAAGCTTTCTTT.

The chain combines TRBV21-1 with TRBJ1-4; the D segment call TRBD1 is taken from the table without a DNA check. TRBV21-1 is given as a pseudogene. CDR3 length: 14 amino acids. The CDR3: CATQDRGTNEKLFF. The CDR3 nucleotides are TGTGCCACCCAGGACAGGGGAACTAATGAAAAACTGTTTTTT.

The chain employs TRBV18 and TRBJ2-3, with 10 bases aligning to TRBD1. The trim removed 3 bases at V and 2 bases at J, leaving 2 bases unmatched. The CDR3 contains 15 residues. Germline lookup yields CDR1 KGHSH and CDR2 LQKENI. CDR3 sequence reads: CASSPGQGDTDTQYF. CDR3 sequence (DNA): TGTGCCAGCTCACCCGGACAGGGGGACACAGATACGCAGTATTTT.

The chain has TRBV24-1 and TRBJ2-5; 8 bases map to TRBD1. This CDR3 has 16 residues. CDR1 and CDR2 (germline): KGHDR, SFDVKD. J lost 2 bases, V lost 1 base, and 5 bases had no gene match. CDR3 region: CATSDFGNRGQETQYF. In DNA, the CDR3 is TGTGCCACCAGTGATTTCGGAAACAGGGGGCAAGAGACCCAGTACTTC.

This chain uses TRBV12-3 or TRBV12-4 with TRBJ2-5; D may be TRBD1 (6 bases). V shed 3 bases and J shed 5 bases, with 7 bases lying between them. CDR3 length: 12 amino acids. The CDR3 DNA follows: TGTGCCAGCAGTTTTAGGGGGGAGACCCAGTACTTC. This encodes CASSFRGETQYF.

The rearrangement links TRBV3-1 (or the pseudogene TRBV3-2) to TRBJ2-5; 10 bases align to TRBD1. This CDR3 comprises 16 residues. The junction had 9 bases not matched to a gene; V was cut back by 4 bases and J by 4 bases. CDR1 and CDR2 (germline): LGHDT, YNNKEL (reference sequence). The CDR3 spells CASSPRPTGGVETQYF. DNA of the CDR3: TGTGCCAGCAGCCCGCGCCCGACAGGGGGCGTAGAGACCCAGTACTTC.

The chain is built from TRBV7-9 and TRBJ2-3; D is perhaps TRBD1 (6 bases). Germline V CDR1 and CDR2: SEHNR, FQNEAQ (reference sequence). Trimming took off 5 bases at V and 2 bases at J, with 14 bases between the two ends. This CDR3 contains 15 residues. CDR3 protein: CASSRATGYTDTQYF. The CDR3 DNA follows: TGTGCCAGCAGCCGGGCGACAGGCTACACAGATACGCAGTATTTT.

V gene TRBV28 combines with J gene TRBJ1-4, with D perhaps TRBD1 (6 bases). The germline gives CDR1 MDHEN, CDR2 SYDVKM. V was clipped by 2 bases and J by 8 bases, with 12 bases between them. The CDR3 is made up of 14 amino acids. The CDR3, as DNA: TGTGCCAGCAGTTTAGGGGGCCCTAGGGAAAAACTGTTTTTT. This gives the protein CASSLGGPREKLFF.

The chain is built from TRBV7-8 and TRBJ1-2, with D perhaps matching TRBD1 (5 bases). Trimming took 1 base from V and 0 from J, leaving 9 bases between them. The CDR3 totals 15 residues. Per germline, CDR1 SGHVS and CDR2 FQNEAQ. Written as DNA, the CDR3 is TGTGCCAGCAGCTTAGGGGGCAGCTCTAACTATGGCTACACCTTC. It specifies CASSLGGSSNYGYTF.

V gene TRBV10-2 combines with J gene TRBJ2-1; D not certain. There are 12 residues in the CDR3. Germline V CDR1 and CDR2: WSHSY, SAAADI. V lost 6 bases and J lost 8, with 11 bases in between. This chain's CDR3 is CASSAFRDEQFF. Written as DNA, the CDR3 is TGCGCCAGCAGCGCCTTTCGGGATGAGCAGTTCTTC.

V gene TRBV5-1 combines with J gene TRBJ1-1; D perhaps matches TRBD1 (6 bases). Deletions cut 3 bases from V and 1 base from J, with 7 bases between. The germline gives CDR1 SGHRS, CDR2 YFSETQ. The CDR3 loop spans 13 amino acids. The CDR3 sequence is CASSWGQNTEAFF. CDR3 bases: TGCGCCAGCAGCTGGGGGCAGAACACTGAAGCTTTCTTT.

The chain recombines TRBV5-1 with TRBJ1-1; no clear D gene. V lost 1 base to trimming and J lost 1 base, with 11 bases between them. CDR1 SGHRS and CDR2 YFSETQ come from the germline V gene. This CDR3 comprises 15 residues. The CDR3 DNA reads as TGCGCCAGCAGCTTGAGCGTAGGTGCGAACACTGAAGCTTTCTTT. Encoded protein: CASSLSVGANTEAFF.

The V gene is TRBV3-1 (or the pseudogene TRBV3-2), the J gene TRBJ2-5, with 7 bases fitting TRBD2. The germline gives CDR1 LGHDT, CDR2 YNNKEL (reference sequence). This CDR3 contains 14 residues. The V segment lost 3 bases and the J segment 5 bases; nucleotides outside the gene matches: 6. The CDR3 reads CASSQWGGSETQYF. The DNA of the CDR3 is TGTGCCAGCAGCCAGTGGGGGGGGAGCGAGACCCAGTACTTC.

This clone was picked up one time. This rearrangement joins TRBV12-3 or TRBV12-4 to TRBJ2-3; D is perhaps TRBD1 (5 bases). The CDR3 is 12 residues long. Trimming took 6 bases from V and 4 from J, leaving 8 bases between them. The DNA of the CDR3 is TGTGCCAGCAGAGCAGGGCCAGATACGCAGTATTTT. Amino acid sequence: CASRAGPDTQYF.

The J gene is TRBJ1-1, the V gene TRBV7-2; D remains unclear. Germline-derived CDR1 and CDR2 are SGHTA and FQGNSA. The CDR3 is made up of 13 amino acids. V dropped 0 bases and J dropped 1 base, with 3 bases sitting between them. DNA for the CDR3: TGTGCCAGCAGCTTAGCGAGGAACACTGAAGCTTTCTTT. Protein sequence: CASSLARNTEAFF.

This clone came up once. This chain joins TRBV11-2 and TRBJ1-1; D possibly corresponds to TRBD1 (6 bases). CDR3 length: 16 residues. CDR1 and CDR2 (germline): SGHAT, FQNNGV. V was cut by 3 bases and J by 1 base, with 15 bases left in between. The CDR3, as DNA: TGTGCCAGCAGCTTCAGGTCTCCGACAGGGAACACTGAAGCTTTCTTT. Translation: CASSFRSPTGNTEAFF.

The chain joins TRBV2 to TRBJ1-5; TRBD1 is a possible D gene (5 bases). Trimming removed 1 base from V and 6 bases from J, with 16 bases in between. Per germline, CDR1 SNHLY and CDR2 FYNNEI. The CDR3 sequence is 16 residues long. The CDR3 coding sequence is TGTGCCAGCAGTGAAGTCGCGGGGGATAAATCTCAGCCCCAGCATTTT. Translation: CASSEVAGDKSQPQHF.

This sequence joins TRBV7-3 and TRBJ2-1; 15 nucleotides align to TRBD2. J lost 0 bases, V lost 6 bases, and 9 bases had no gene match. CDR1 is SGHTA, CDR2 FQGTGA, per germline. The CDR3 contains 19 residues. Here the CDR3 reads CASSKGTSGGRSSYNEQFF. For the CDR3, the DNA is TGTGCCAGCAGTAAAGGGACTAGCGGGGGGCGAAGCTCCTACAATGAGCAGTTCTTC. The full variable domain, rest sourced from reference TRBV7-3 and TRBJ2-1, is GAGVSQTPSNKVTEKGKYVELRCDPISGHTALYWYRQSLGQGPEFLIYFQGTGAADDSGLPNDRFFAVRPEGSVSTLKIQRTERGDSAVYLCASSKGTSGGRSSYNEQFFGPGTRLTVL.

Only one count was recorded for this clone. At one end, the junction sequence differs from germline, possibly due to a read error. The same CDR3 is also encoded by other DNA sequences in this sample. V and J are TRBV10-3 and TRBJ1-1; tentative D call: TRBD1 (6 bases). The CDR3 contains 15 residues. Germline V gene lookup returns CDR1 ENHRY and CDR2 SYGVKD. The CDR3 region has the DNA TGTGCCACCAGGTACCGGGGGGCGGTTAACACCGAAGCTTTCTTT. Translated, it gives CATRYRGAVNTEAFF.

In this sample, this clone turned up once. The V gene is TRBV24-1, the J gene TRBJ2-7; 7 bases align to TRBD1. The V gene's germline CDR1 is KGHDR and CDR2 SFDVKD. This CDR3 has 18 amino acids. V lost 6 bases to trimming and J lost 2 bases; unmatched junction nucleotides: 18. The chain's CDR3 is CATSTKRTGSRTTYEQYF. CDR3 DNA sequence: TGTGCCACCAGTACAAAACGGACAGGTTCTCGTACTACCTACGAGCAGTACTTC.

This chain uses TRBV6-5 with TRBJ2-7, with 7 bases fitting TRBD1. The V gene end was trimmed by 7 bases and the J gene end by 2 bases; junction bases not matched to a gene: 8. Germline values: CDR1 MNHEY, CDR2 SVGAGI. The length of the CDR3 is 14 residues. The CDR3 sequence: CASKGTASAYEQYF. The CDR3 DNA is TGTGCCAGCAAGGGGACAGCTAGTGCCTACGAGCAGTACTTC.

This clone came up once. The V gene is TRBV5-1, the J gene TRBJ2-1; 7 nucleotides align to TRBD1. The CDR3 is made up of 14 amino acids. With V trimmed by 5 bases and J by 4 bases, 6 bases remained unmatched. Germline lookup yields CDR1 SGHRS and CDR2 YFSETQ. CDR3 loop: CASSGDSTYNEQFF. CDR3 in DNA: TGCGCCAGCAGTGGGGACAGTACTTACAATGAGCAGTTCTTC.

The chain links TRBV14 to TRBJ2-1; D gene ambiguous. The CDR3 runs to 14 residues. V was trimmed by 4 bases and J by 6 bases, leaving 13 bases between them. Germline V gene data show CDR1 as SGHDN and CDR2 as FVKESK. CDR3 region: CASSPPLSFNEQFF. As DNA, the CDR3 is TGTGCCAGCAGCCCCCCCCTGAGTTTCAATGAGCAGTTCTTC.

This chain uses TRBV7-2 with TRBJ2-5; no clear D gene. The CDR3 runs 13 residues. Germline lookup yields CDR1 SGHTA and CDR2 FQGNSA. V lost 8 bases and J 5 bases, leaving 15 bases between the germline ends. CDR3: CASALILRETQYF. The DNA for the CDR3 is TGTGCCAGCGCCCTCATTTTGAGGGAGACCCAGTACTTC. Looking up the rest from reference TRBV7-2 and TRBJ2-5 gives the full variable domain: GAGVSQSPSNKVTEKGKDVELRCDPISGHTALYWYRQSLGQGLEFLIYFQGNSAPDKSGLPSDRFSAERTGGSVSTLTIQRTQQEDSAVYLCASALILRETQYFGPGTRLLVL.

The chain recombines TRBV6-5 with TRBJ2-1; TRBD2 matches at 10 bases. Germline V gene lookup returns CDR1 MNHEY and CDR2 SVGAGI. The CDR3 has 14 residues. The V segment lost 6 bases and the J segment 9 bases; nucleotides outside the gene matches: 8. This CDR3 reads CASSPWTSGSEQFF. The DNA of the CDR3 is TGTGCCAGCAGCCCCTGGACTAGCGGATCTGAGCAGTTCTTC.

J is TRBJ1-1 and V is TRBV10-3; 9 bases match TRBD1. The CDR3 extends over 14 amino acids. Unmatched junction bases numbered 9, after V lost 6 bases and J lost 7 bases. CDR1 is ENHRY, CDR2 SYGVKD, per germline. The CDR3: CAISAGTGKVEAFF. The DNA of the CDR3 is TGTGCCATCAGCGCCGGGACAGGGAAAGTTGAAGCTTTCTTT.

The J gene is TRBJ1-3, the V gene TRBV5-1; D gene unclear. Trimming stripped 1 base from V and 0 bases from J, with 14 bases between. The CDR3 contains 17 residues. The germline V gene encodes CDR1 SGHRS and CDR2 YFSETQ. CDR3 sequence: CASSLSPPENSGNTIYF. CDR3 DNA sequence: TGCGCCAGCAGCTTGTCTCCCCCGGAGAACTCTGGAAACACCATATATTTT.

The V gene is TRBV28, the J gene TRBJ1-1; TRBD1 is a possible D gene (6 bases). Trimming pared 5 bases from V and 2 bases from J, leaving 15 bases between. Germline values: CDR1 MDHEN, CDR2 SYDVKM. The CDR3 covers 15 residues. CDR3 sequence reads: CASSLDRILNTEAFF. The CDR3, as DNA: TGTGCCAGCAGTCTTGACAGGATCCTTAACACTGAAGCTTTCTTT. Supplemented by reference TRBV28 and TRBJ1-1, the full variable domain reads DVKVTQSSRYLVKRTGEKVFLECVQDMDHENMFWYRQDPGLGLRLIYFSYDVKMKEKGDIPEGYSVSREKKERFSLILESASTNQTSMYLCASSLDRILNTEAFFGQGTRLTVV.

CDR3 protein: CASSLGGASTDTQYF. The DNA for the CDR3 is TGTGCCAGCAGCCTTGGGGGGGCCAGCACAGATACGCAGTATTTT. This sequence joins TRBV3-1 (or the pseudogene TRBV3-2) and TRBJ2-3; D possibly corresponds to TRBD2 (7 bases). The CDR3 contains 15 residues. From germline, CDR1 is LGHDT and CDR2 YNNKEL (reference sequence). V was shortened by 4 bases and J by 0 bases, with 11 bases between the two germline ends.

The rearrangement uses TRBV28 and TRBJ2-7, with TRBD1 matching 7 bases. Germline V gene lookup returns CDR1 MDHEN and CDR2 SYDVKM. The CDR3 has 15 amino acids. The V and J ends lost 9 bases and 7 bases, in that order; junction bases with no gene match: 18. CDR3 loop: CASRGSGGLIGEQYF. The CDR3 DNA follows: TGTGCCAGTCGTGGGTCAGGGGGATTGATCGGGGAGCAGTACTTC.

This clone was observed at least ten times. The chain couples TRBV7-9 to TRBJ2-2; TRBD1 matches 8 bases. V was pared by 2 bases and J by 3 bases, with 5 bases of the junction left unmatched. Germline values: CDR1 SEHNR, CDR2 FQNEAQ (reference sequence). This CDR3 contains 16 residues. The CDR3 spells CASSLRQGADTGELFF. The DNA for the CDR3 is TGTGCCAGCAGCTTACGGCAGGGGGCAGACACCGGGGAGCTGTTTTTT.